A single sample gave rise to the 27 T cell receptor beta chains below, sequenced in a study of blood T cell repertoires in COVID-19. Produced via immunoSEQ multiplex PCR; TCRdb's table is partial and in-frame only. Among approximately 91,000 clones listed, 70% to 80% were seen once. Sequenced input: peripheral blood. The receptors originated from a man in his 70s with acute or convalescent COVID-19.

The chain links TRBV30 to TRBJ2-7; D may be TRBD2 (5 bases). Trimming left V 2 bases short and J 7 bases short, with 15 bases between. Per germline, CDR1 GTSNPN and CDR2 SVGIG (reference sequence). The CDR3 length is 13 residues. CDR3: CAWSTGGMEEQYF. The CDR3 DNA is TGTGCCTGGAGTACCGGAGGTATGGAGGAGCAGTACTTC.

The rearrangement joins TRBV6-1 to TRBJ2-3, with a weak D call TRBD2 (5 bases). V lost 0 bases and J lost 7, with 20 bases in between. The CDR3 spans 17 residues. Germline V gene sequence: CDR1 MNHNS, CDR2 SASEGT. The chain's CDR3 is CASSEALSGSSANTQYF. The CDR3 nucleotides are TGTGCCAGCAGTGAAGCGCTCAGCGGATCGAGCGCAAATACGCAGTATTTT.

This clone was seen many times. The CDR3 nucleotides read TGTGCCAGCAGCACCGGGACAGCGTTGATTTATGGCTACACCTTC. Translated, it gives CASSTGTALIYGYTF. The rearrangement links TRBV5-6 to TRBJ1-2, with TRBD1 matching 7 bases. The CDR3 runs 15 residues. In germline, CDR1 is SGHDT, CDR2 YYEEEE. Losses at the gene ends were 4 bases for V and 5 bases for J; bases not matched to a gene: 11.

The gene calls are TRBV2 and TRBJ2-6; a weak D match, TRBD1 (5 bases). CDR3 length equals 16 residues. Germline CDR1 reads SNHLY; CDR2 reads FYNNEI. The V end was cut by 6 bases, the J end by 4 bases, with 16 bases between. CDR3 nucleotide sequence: TGTGCCAGCAGATGGCAGGGCTTTTCCGGGGCCAACGTCCTGACTTTC. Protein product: CASRWQGFSGANVLTF.

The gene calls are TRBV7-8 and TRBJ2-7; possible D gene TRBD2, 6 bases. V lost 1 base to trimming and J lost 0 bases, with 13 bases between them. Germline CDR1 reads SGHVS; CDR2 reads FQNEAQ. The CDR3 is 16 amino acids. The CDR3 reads CASSLVMAGYSYEQYF. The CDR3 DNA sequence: TGTGCCAGCAGCTTAGTTATGGCGGGATACTCCTACGAGCAGTACTTC.

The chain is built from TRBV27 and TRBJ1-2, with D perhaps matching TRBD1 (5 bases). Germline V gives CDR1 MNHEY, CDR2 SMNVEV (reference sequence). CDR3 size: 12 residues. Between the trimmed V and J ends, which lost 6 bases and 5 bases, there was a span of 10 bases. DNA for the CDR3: TGTGCCAGCAGCGGGGGGGGTTATGGCTACACCTTC. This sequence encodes CASSGGGYGYTF.

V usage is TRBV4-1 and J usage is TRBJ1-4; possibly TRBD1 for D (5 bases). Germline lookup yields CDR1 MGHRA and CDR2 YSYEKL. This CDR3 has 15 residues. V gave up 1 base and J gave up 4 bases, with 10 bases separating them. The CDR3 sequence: CASSQVDSLNEKLFF. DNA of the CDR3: TGCGCCAGCAGCCAAGTCGACAGCCTTAATGAAAAACTGTTTTTT.

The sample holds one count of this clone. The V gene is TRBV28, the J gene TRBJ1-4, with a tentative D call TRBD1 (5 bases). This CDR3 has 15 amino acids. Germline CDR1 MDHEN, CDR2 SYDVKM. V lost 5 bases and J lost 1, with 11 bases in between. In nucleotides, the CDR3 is TGTGCCAGCAGTGGTAGGGGAGGAACTAATGAAAAACTGTTTTTT. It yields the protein CASSGRGGTNEKLFF.

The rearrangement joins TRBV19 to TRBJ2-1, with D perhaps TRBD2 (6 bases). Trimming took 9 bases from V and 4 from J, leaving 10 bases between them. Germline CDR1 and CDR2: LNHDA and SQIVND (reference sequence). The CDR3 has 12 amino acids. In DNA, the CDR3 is TGTGCCAGCGGGGGAGAATACAATGAGCAGTTCTTC. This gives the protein CASGGEYNEQFF.

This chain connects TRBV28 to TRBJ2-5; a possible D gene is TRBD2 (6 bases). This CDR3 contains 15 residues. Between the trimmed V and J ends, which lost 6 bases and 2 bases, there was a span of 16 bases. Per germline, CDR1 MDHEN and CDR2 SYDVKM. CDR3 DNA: TGTGCCAGCAGCCGAACCCCGGGGGAGCAAGAGACCCAGTACTTC. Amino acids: CASSRTPGEQETQYF.

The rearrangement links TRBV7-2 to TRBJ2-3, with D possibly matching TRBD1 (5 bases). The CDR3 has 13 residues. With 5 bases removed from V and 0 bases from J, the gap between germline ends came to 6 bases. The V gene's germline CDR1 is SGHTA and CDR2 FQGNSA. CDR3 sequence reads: CASSPGSTDTQYF. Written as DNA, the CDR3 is TGTGCCAGCAGCCCAGGGAGCACAGATACGCAGTATTTT.

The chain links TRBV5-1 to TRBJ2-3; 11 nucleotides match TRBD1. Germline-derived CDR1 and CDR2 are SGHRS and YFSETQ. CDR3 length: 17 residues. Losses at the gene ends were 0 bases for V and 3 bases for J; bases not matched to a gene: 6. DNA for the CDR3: TGCGCCAGCAGCTTGGGGACAGGGGGCCGGGGTACAGATACGCAGTATTTT. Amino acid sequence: CASSLGTGGRGTDTQYF.

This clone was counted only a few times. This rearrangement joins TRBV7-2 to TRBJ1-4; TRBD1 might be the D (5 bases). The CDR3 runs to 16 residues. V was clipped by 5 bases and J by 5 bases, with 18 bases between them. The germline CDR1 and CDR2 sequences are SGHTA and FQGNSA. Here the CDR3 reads CASSRVPGGANEKLFF. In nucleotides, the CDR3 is TGTGCCAGCAGCCGCGTCCCGGGGGGAGCAAATGAAAAACTGTTTTTT. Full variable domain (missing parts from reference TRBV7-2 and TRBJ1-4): GAGVSQSPSNKVTEKGKDVELRCDPISGHTALYWYRQSLGQGLEFLIYFQGNSAPDKSGLPSDRFSAERTGGSVSTLTIQRTQQEDSAVYLCASSRVPGGANEKLFFGSGTQLSVL.

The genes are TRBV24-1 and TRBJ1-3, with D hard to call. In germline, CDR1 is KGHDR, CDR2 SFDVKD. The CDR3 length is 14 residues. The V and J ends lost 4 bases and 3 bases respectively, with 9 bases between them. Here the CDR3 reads CATSEAGGGNTIYF. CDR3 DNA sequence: TGTGCCACCAGTGAAGCGGGAGGTGGAAACACCATATATTTT.

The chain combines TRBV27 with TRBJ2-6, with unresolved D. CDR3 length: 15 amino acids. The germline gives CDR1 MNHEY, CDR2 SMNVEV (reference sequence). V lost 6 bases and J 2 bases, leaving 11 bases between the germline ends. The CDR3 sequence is CASRLHGPGANVLTF. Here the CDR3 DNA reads TGTGCCAGCAGGTTACACGGTCCTGGGGCCAACGTCCTGACTTTC.

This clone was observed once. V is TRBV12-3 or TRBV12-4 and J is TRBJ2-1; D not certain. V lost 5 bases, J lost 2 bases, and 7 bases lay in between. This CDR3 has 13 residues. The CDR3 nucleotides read TGTGCCAGCAGTGGCTTTACCTACAATGAGCAGTTCTTC. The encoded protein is CASSGFTYNEQFF.

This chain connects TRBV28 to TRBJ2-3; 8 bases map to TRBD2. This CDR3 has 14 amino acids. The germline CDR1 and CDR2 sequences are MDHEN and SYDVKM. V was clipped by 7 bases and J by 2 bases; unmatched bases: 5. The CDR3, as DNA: TGTGCCAGCACCACGGGAGGGATCACAGATACGCAGTATTTT. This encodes CASTTGGITDTQYF.

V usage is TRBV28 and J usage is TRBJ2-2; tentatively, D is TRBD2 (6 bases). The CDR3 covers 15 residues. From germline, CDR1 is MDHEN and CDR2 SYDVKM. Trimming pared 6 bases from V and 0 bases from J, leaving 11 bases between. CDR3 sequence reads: CASRGGRANTGELFF. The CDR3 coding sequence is TGTGCCAGCAGGGGGGGACGGGCGAACACCGGGGAGCTGTTTTTT.

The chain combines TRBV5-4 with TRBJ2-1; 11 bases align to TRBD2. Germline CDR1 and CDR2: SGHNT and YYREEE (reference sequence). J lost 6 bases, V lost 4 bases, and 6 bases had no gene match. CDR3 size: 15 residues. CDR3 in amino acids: CASSPTSGSLNEQFF. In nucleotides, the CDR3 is TGTGCCAGCAGCCCTACTAGCGGGAGTCTCAATGAGCAGTTCTTC.

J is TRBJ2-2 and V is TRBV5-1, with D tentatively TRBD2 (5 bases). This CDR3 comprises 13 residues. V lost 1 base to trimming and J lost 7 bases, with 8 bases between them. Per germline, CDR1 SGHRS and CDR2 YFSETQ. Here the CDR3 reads CASSLRESGELFF. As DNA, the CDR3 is TGCGCCAGCAGCTTGAGGGAGAGCGGGGAGCTGTTTTTT.

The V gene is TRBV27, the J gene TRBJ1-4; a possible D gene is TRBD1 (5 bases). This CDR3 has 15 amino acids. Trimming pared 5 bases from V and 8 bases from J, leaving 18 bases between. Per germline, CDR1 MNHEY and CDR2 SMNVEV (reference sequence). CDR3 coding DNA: TGTGCCAGCAGTCCCTACTCTCGCGGGGACGAAAAACTGTTTTTT. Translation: CASSPYSRGDEKLFF.

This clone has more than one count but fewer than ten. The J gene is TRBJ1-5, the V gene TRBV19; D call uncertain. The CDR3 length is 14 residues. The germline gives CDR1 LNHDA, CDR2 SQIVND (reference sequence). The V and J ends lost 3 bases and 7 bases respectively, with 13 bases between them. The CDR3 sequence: CASSIRGLGQPQHF. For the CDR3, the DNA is TGTGCCAGTAGTATTAGAGGGTTGGGGCAGCCCCAGCATTTT. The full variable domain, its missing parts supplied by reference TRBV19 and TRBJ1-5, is DGGITQSPKYLFRKEGQNVTLSCEQNLNHDAMYWYRQDPGQGLRLIYYSQIVNDFQKGDIAEGYSVSREKKESFPLTVTSAQKNPTAFYLCASSIRGLGQPQHFGDGTRLSIL.

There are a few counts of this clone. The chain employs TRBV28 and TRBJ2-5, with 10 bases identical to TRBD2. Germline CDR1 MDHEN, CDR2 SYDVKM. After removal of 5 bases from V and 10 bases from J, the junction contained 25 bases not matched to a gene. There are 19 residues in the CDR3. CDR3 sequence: CASSPSGSRPLSVWGSQYF. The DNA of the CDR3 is TGTGCCAGCAGTCCTAGCGGGAGTCGCCCTCTATCAGTTTGGGGCAGCCAGTACTTC. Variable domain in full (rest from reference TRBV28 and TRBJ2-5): DVKVTQSSRYLVKRTGEKVFLECVQDMDHENMFWYRQDPGLGLRLIYFSYDVKMKEKGDIPEGYSVSREKKERFSLILESASTNQTSMYLCASSPSGSRPLSVWGSQYFGPGTRLLVL.

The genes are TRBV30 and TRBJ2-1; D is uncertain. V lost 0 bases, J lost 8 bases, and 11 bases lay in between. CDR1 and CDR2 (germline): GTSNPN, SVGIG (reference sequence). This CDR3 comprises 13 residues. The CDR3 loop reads CAWSVRLQDEQFF. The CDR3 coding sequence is TGTGCCTGGAGTGTACGCCTCCAGGATGAGCAGTTCTTC.

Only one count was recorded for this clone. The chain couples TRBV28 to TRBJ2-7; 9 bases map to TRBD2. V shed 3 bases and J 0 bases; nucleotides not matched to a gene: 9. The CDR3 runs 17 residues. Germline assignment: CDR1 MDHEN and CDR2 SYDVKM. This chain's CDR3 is CASSFWAYSGSSYEQYF. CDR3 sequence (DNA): TGTGCCAGCAGTTTTTGGGCCTATAGCGGGAGCTCCTACGAGCAGTACTTC.

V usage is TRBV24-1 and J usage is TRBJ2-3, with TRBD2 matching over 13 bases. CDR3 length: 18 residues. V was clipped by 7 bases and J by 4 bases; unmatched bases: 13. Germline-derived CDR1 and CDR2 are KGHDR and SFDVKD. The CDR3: CATRPRLAGGRGADTQYF. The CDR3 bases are TGTGCCACCAGGCCCAGACTAGCGGGAGGCCGTGGGGCAGATACGCAGTATTTT.

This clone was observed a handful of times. CDR3 in amino acids: CSVETGERTDTQYF. The CDR3 DNA reads TGCAGCGTTGAGACAGGGGAAAGAACAGATACGCAGTATTTT. The chain employs TRBV29-1 and TRBJ2-3; 8 bases align to TRBD1. The CDR3 runs to 14 residues. The V gene's germline CDR1 is SQVTM and CDR2 ANQGSEA. V gave up 3 bases and J gave up 3 bases; unmatched junction bases: 5.